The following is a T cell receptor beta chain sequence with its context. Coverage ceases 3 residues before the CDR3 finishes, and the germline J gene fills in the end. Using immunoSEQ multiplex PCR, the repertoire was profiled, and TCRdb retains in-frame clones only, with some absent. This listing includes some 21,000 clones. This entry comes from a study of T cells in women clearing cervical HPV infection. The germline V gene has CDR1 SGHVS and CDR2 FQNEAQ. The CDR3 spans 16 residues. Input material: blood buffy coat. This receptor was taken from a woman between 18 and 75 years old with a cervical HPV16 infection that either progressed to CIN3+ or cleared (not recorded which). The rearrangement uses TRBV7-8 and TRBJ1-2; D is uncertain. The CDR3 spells CASSLAEGPRLVGYTF. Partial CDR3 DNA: TGTGCCAGCAGCTTAGCGGAAGGGCCCCGATTAGTCGGC.